The source of this T cell receptor (beta chain) is a study of blood T cells in healthy people across ages. Alongside a J-beta primer mix, a sample-barcoded 5' primer served in a second PCR lasting about 6 to 12 cycles. With 12 random nucleotides, a template-switch adaptor tagged each individual cDNA molecule. Each sample provided no less than 3 million CDR3-containing paired-end reads. TCRdb reanalysed the 5' RACE reads using MiXCR and keeps one entry per CDR3 protein. Among some 790,000 distinct CDR3 sequences listed, 29% were seen once. Germline V gene lookup returns CDR1 SGDLS and CDR2 YYNGEE. J was trimmed by 4 bases and V by 1 base; bases with no gene match: 8. The CDR3 is 16 residues long. This clonotype was detected ten times or more.

The specimen sequenced was blood. The TCR comes from a woman of 80 years or more in good health. J is TRBJ2-5 and V is TRBV9, with 9 bases aligning to TRBD2. The CDR3 bases are TGTGCCAGCAGCGTAAATCTGGCGGGGGGGAGAGAGACCCAGTACTTC. Residues: CASSVNLAGGRETQYF. The whole variable domain, remainder taken from reference TRBV9 and TRBJ2-5, is DSGVTQTPKHLITATGQRVTLRCSPRSGDLSVYWYQQSLDQGLQFLIQYYNGEERAKGNILERFSAQQFPDLHSELNLSSLELGDSALYFCASSVNLAGGRETQYFGPGTRLLVL.